This is a list of T cell receptor beta chains from one sample in a study of shared clonotypes between healthy human individuals. Here immunoSEQ multiplex PCR was the method, and the copy in TCRdb shows in-frame clones only, minus some. The table lists approximately 500,000 clones, about 75% of them singletons, with approximately 12% in the top ten. Sequencing was carried out using PBMCs. The receptors shown here come from a woman aged 40 to 55 in good health. Some clones in this sample may be carry-over from other donors' samples. The CDR3 runs from the conserved cysteine through the conserved F or W. The D gene is left open where the match is weak. Size is stated for part of the rows, as once, few or many counts, or as a class when the clone is expanded.

TGTGCCAGCAGCTTAGGGGCAGGCACCTCTGGAAACACCATATATTTT	CASSLGAGTSGNTIYF	.	.	16	TRBJ1-3	TRBV7-9
TGTGCCAGCAGCGCCGGGACCTTATACAATGAGCAGTTCTTC	CASSAGTLYNEQFF	.	.	14	TRBJ2-1	TRBV9
TGCGCCAGCAGCCCCCGGTCGAGGGAGACCCAGTACTTC	CASSPRSRETQYF	.	.	13	TRBJ2-5	TRBV5-1
TGTGCCAGCAGCAAAGAAGGGGGGCGCTTTCCAGGGGAGCAGTACTTC	CASSKEGGRFPGEQYF	.	.	16	TRBJ2-7	TRBV21-1
TGTGCCAGCAGCTTGGAAGCGAACACTGAAGCTTTCTTT	CASSLEANTEAFF	few	.	13	TRBJ1-1	TRBV7-2
TGTGCCAGTAGCGTTGCGGGGTACGGGGAGCTGTTTTTT	CASSVAGYGELFF	.	.	13	TRBJ2-2	TRBV19
TGTGCCAGCAGTGCTGGATTGGCGGGAGCAGGCTACGAGCAGTACTTC	CASSAGLAGAGYEQYF	.	TRBD2	16	TRBJ2-7	TRBV2
TGTGCCAGCTCACCCCTCGCAACGGGAACCTCTGGAAACACCATATATTTT	CASSPLATGTSGNTIYF	.	.	17	TRBJ1-3	TRBV18
TGTGCCAGCAGCCTTAGCCATGAGCAGTTCTTC	CASSLSHEQFF	.	.	11	TRBJ2-1	TRBV7-8
TGTGCCAGCAGCCAAGGTGGACTAGCGGGAAAATATGAGCAGTTCTTC	CASSQGGLAGKYEQFF	.	TRBD2	16	TRBJ2-1	TRBV4-2
TGTGCCAGCTCACCACCGGGTCCAGGAGCAGCATACGAGCAGTACTTC	CASSPPGPGAAYEQYF	.	.	16	TRBJ2-7	TRBV18
TGTGCCAGCAGCTCTGGGGGAGAGACCCAGTACTTC	CASSSGGETQYF	once	.	12	TRBJ2-5	TRBV5-6
TGTGCCAGCAGCTTGAGAGGGACTAGCGGGAGGGGGGAGACCCAGTACTTC	CASSLRGTSGRGETQYF	.	TRBD2	17	TRBJ2-5	TRBV5-4
TGTGCCAGCAGTTTACCAGAGTATGGCTACACCTTC	CASSLPEYGYTF	.	.	12	TRBJ1-2	TRBV28
TGTGCCAGCAGTAATAGGAGGGGGGCTGAAGCTTTCTTT	CASSNRRGAEAFF	few	.	13	TRBJ1-1	TRBV2
TGTGCCAGCAGCTTAGATTCCACCGGGGAGCTGTTTTTT	CASSLDSTGELFF	.	.	13	TRBJ2-2	TRBV11-2
TGTGCCAGCACAGACAGGGTTGGCGAGCAGTACTTC	CASTDRVGEQYF	once	TRBD1	12	TRBJ2-7	TRBV6-5
TGTGCCAGCAGCTTAACCAGACAGGTCCTGAACACCGGGGAGCTGTTTTTT	CASSLTRQVLNTGELFF	.	.	17	TRBJ2-2	TRBV5-6
TGTGCCAGCAGCTTAGGGAGGGCGGATGAAAAACTGTTTTTT	CASSLGRADEKLFF	.	.	14	TRBJ1-4	TRBV7-2
TGTGCCAGCAGCTTACATGCGGGAGCTTACGAGCAGTACTTC	CASSLHAGAYEQYF	.	TRBD2	14	TRBJ2-7	TRBV5-8
TGTGCCAGCAGCAAAGCAAGGGGACTAGCGGCTACCTCAGAGACCCAGTACTTC	CASSKARGLAATSETQYF	.	.	18	TRBJ2-5	TRBV21-1
TGCGCCAGCAGCCAAGAAACTGGTTCCTACAATGAGCAGTTCTTC	CASSQETGSYNEQFF	.	.	15	TRBJ2-1	TRBV4-3
TGTGCCAGCAGCTTAGCGCAGGGAGGCACCTACGAGCAGTACTTC	CASSLAQGGTYEQYF	many	.	15	TRBJ2-7	TRBV7-9
TGCGCCTCACGACCGGGACAGGGGGCCTATGGCTACACCTTC	CASRPGQGAYGYTF	.	TRBD1	14	TRBJ1-2	TRBV4-1
TGCAGTGCAAGCAATAATGAAAAACTGTTTTTT	CSASNNEKLFF	few	.	11	TRBJ1-4	TRBV20-1
TGCGCCAGCAGCAAGGGACTAGCGGGAGCGGATGAGCAGTTCTTC	CASSKGLAGADEQFF	.	TRBD2	15	TRBJ2-1	TRBV5-1
TGTGCCACCAGCGGCGCCGGGGCAGGCCCCGGCGAGCAGTACTTC	CATSGAGAGPGEQYF	.	.	15	TRBJ2-7	TRBV15
TGTGCCATCAGCGGACTAGCGGGAGTAAGCACCTACAATGAGCAGTTCTTC	CAISGLAGVSTYNEQFF	.	TRBD2	17	TRBJ2-1	TRBV10-3
TGTGCCATCAGTGAGGGGGACTCTGGGGCCAACGTCCTGACTTTC	CAISEGDSGANVLTF	.	.	15	TRBJ2-6	TRBV10-3
TGTGCCAGCAGCCGGAGCGGGAAAACAGATACGCAGTATTTT	CASSRSGKTDTQYF	.	TRBD2	14	TRBJ2-3	TRBV7-9
TGTGCCAGCAGCCTACTCGGTGAAAAACTGTTTTTT	CASSLLGEKLFF	many	.	12	TRBJ1-4	TRBV7-8
TGCGCCAGCAGCTTGTTCGTACTCAGACAGAGCTCCTACGAGCAGTACTTC	CASSLFVLRQSSYEQYF	.	.	17	TRBJ2-7	TRBV5-1
TGTGCCAGCACTCCTACTAGCGGGTGGCAGTATTTT	CASTPTSGWQYF	.	TRBD2	12	TRBJ2-3	TRBV28
TGTGCCAGCAGTAAATTCTACGAGCAGTACTTC	CASSKFYEQYF	.	.	11	TRBJ2-7	TRBV25-1
TGTGCCAGCAGCCTAGCGGGAGTCGGGGGTCACACCGGGGAGCTGTTTTTT	CASSLAGVGGHTGELFF	.	TRBD2	17	TRBJ2-2	TRBV7-2
TGTGCCAGCTCCTCTACTAGCGGGAGGTACAATGAGCAGTTCTTC	CASSSTSGRYNEQFF	.	TRBD2	15	TRBJ2-1	TRBV6-6
TGTGCCAGCAGCCTAGCGGGTTCGGGTGGCTACACCTTC	CASSLAGSGGYTF	.	.	13	TRBJ1-2	TRBV7-2
TGCAGCGTTGTCCCAGGAGTCGATGAGCAGTTCTTC	CSVVPGVDEQFF	once	.	12	TRBJ2-1	TRBV29-1
TGTGCCACCAGCAGAGGGACAGGATTCATGAACACTGAAGCTTTCTTT	CATSRGTGFMNTEAFF	many	TRBD1	16	TRBJ1-1	TRBV15
TGTGCCAGCAGTAGGGGACTAGTTGTTAGTGAGCAGTTCTTC	CASSRGLVVSEQFF	.	TRBD2	14	TRBJ2-1	TRBV27
TGCGCCAGCAGCCAAGAGGTATTATCCTACAATGAGCAGTTCTTC	CASSQEVLSYNEQFF	.	.	15	TRBJ2-1	TRBV4-3
TGTGCCAGTAGTGTCGACAGCACTAACTATGGCTACACCTTC	CASSVDSTNYGYTF	.	.	14	TRBJ1-2	TRBV19
TGCGCCAGCAGCCATACTCGGGGTAGCGGGGCAGATACGCAGTATTTT	CASSHTRGSGADTQYF	.	TRBD2	16	TRBJ2-3	TRBV4-3
TGTGCCCTTAGTAGAGACCCGGGCACCTACAATGAGCAGTTCTTC	CALSRDPGTYNEQFF	.	.	15	TRBJ2-1	TRBV6-1
TGTGCCAGCAGCTCAACCCGCCGGCAGGGGCAGTTCTTC	CASSSTRRQGQFF	.	.	13	TRBJ2-1	TRBV9
TGTGCCAGTGGACGGTGGCGGGCAGGCGAGCAGTACTTC	CASGRWRAGEQYF	.	.	13	TRBJ2-7	TRBV11-2
TGTGCCAGCACCCGCGGGATCCAAGAGACCCAGTACTTC	CASTRGIQETQYF	.	.	13	TRBJ2-5	TRBV7-2
TGTGCCAGCAGTGATAACAGGGCCACCGGGGAGCTGTTTTTT	CASSDNRATGELFF	.	.	14	TRBJ2-2	TRBV2
TGTGCCAGCGGCAGGGTTTACGAGCAGTACTTC	CASGRVYEQYF	.	.	11	TRBJ2-7	TRBV6-1
TGTGCCAGCAGTGAAGCCCGGGACAGAAGCAATCAGCCCCAGCATTTT	CASSEARDRSNQPQHF	once	TRBD1	16	TRBJ1-5	TRBV6-1
TGTGCCAGCAGCTTAGGGGCCGGGACAGGGTCCGTGGAGCTGTTTTTT	CASSLGAGTGSVELFF	.	TRBD1	16	TRBJ2-2	TRBV7-2
TGTGCCAGCAGCCCCTTGGGGGCCCGGGGCTACACCTTC	CASSPLGARGYTF	.	.	13	TRBJ1-2	TRBV4-2
TGTGCCAGCAGCTTCGGGACAGGGTACGGGGAGCTGTTTTTT	CASSFGTGYGELFF	.	TRBD1	14	TRBJ2-2	TRBV7-3
TGTGCCGGCGGACTAGCGGAGTCCAACGAGCAGTACTTC	CAGGLAESNEQYF	.	TRBD2	13	TRBJ2-7	TRBV2